This T cell receptor beta chain was captured by sequencing in a study of blood T cell repertoires in COVID-19. In the authors' methods: Amplifying reference gene primers gave estimates of nucleated cell counts. Clones were read by immunoSEQ multiplex PCR, and TCRdb kept only the in-frame ones, dropping some. The V and J calls and clone size were taken over from that table, and D and trimming were inferred from the DNA. The table includes a few hundred thousand clones, less than 90% detected once. The length of the CDR3 is 15 residues. Per the germline V gene, CDR1 is ENHRY and CDR2 is SYGVKD. J gave up 1 base and V 7 bases, and 7 bases lay outside the gene matches. Participants' own reports of clinical history determined their cohort assignment.

Sequencing used PBMCs or T cells enriched from blood (not recorded which). The receptor was derived from a woman between 25 and 40 years old who had recovered from COVID-19. The J gene is TRBJ2-1, the V gene TRBV10-3; 7 nucleotides match TRBD1. The CDR3 is CAITVGTASYNEQFF. CDR3 DNA: TGTGCCATCACCGTAGGGACAGCATCCTACAATGAGCAGTTCTTC.